A single sample is the source of the 23 T cell receptor beta chains below, sequenced in a study of tumor-infiltrating lymphocytes in primary liver carcinoma. From approximately 0.5 ug of total RNA, TCR beta-specific cDNA was reverse-transcribed using a constant-region primer. Generation of the TCR beta libraries relied on three nested multiplex PCR rounds using slightly modified ARM-PCR. For roughly 10 cycles apiece, the opening two PCR rounds ran with TRBV1-TRBV30 forward primers and a C-beta reverse primer. TCRdb redid the calling of the multiplex PCR reads with MiXCR, one entry per CDR3 protein. The sample has roughly 120,000 distinct CDR3 sequences; 50% to 65% are singletons. The tissue used was unsorted bulk material of about 19-34 mg. RNA and DNA were co-extracted from it with the AllPrep DNA/RNA mini kit. Sample: liver tumor tissue from sampling region 1. Indicated subset: tumor region T1, superior pole. These receptors all come from an older woman with primary liver carcinoma and hepatitis B virus infection.

Concerning this clonotype: The junction and the germline gene differ at one end; a read error may be behind it. The chain links TRBV11-2 to TRBJ2-6; 8 nucleotides agree with TRBD2. CDR3 length: 21 amino acids. The germline V gene encodes CDR1 SGHAT and CDR2 FQNNGV. The CDR3 loop is CAGSRRRGTEGFPAGAKVLTF. DNA of the CDR3: TGTGCCGGCAGTCGAAGACGGGGGACTGAGGGATTCCCAGCGGGGGCCAAGGTCCTGACTTTC.

This sequence joins TRBV12-3 or TRBV12-4 and TRBJ2-2; D remains ambiguous. There are 12 residues in the CDR3. The CDR3: CGSLVNTGELFF. The DNA for the CDR3 is TGTGGCAGTTTAGTCAACACCGGGGAGCTGTTTTTT.

This clonotype was counted between two and nine times. V usage is TRBV30 and J usage is TRBJ2-2; D could derive from TRBD1 or TRBD2 (7 bases each). CDR1 is GTSNPN and CDR2 is SVGIG in the germline V gene (reference sequence). V shed 2 bases and J shed 4 bases, with 14 bases lying between them. The CDR3 is 15 amino acids. DNA of the CDR3: TGTGCCTGGAGTCGGGGGAGGGGGCTCACCGGGGAGCTGTTTTTT. It codes for CAWSRGRGLTGELFF.

This clonotype is medium-sized within its sample. The chain employs TRBV6-1 and TRBJ2-7, with D tentatively TRBD1 or TRBD2 (5 bases each). This CDR3 is 18 amino acids long. V shed 3 bases and J shed 3 bases, with 24 bases lying between them. Germline assignment: CDR1 MNHNS and CDR2 SASEGT. Here the CDR3 DNA reads TGTGCCAGCAGTGATAGCCTGAAGGGAGCGGCGAGGGGCTACGAGCAGTACTTC. Encoded protein: CASSDSLKGAARGYEQYF.

To note about this clonotype: The junction departs from germline at one end; a sequencing error may be responsible. The chain has TRBV29-1 and TRBJ2-2, with D possibly being TRBD2 (5 bases). Germline CDR1 reads SQVTM; CDR2 reads ANQGSEA. This CDR3 is 23 amino acids long. The CDR3 is CSVEPGGRIGLTPQNPNTGELVF. For the CDR3, the DNA is TGCAGCGTTGAACCCGGAGGCAGGATAGGACTCACTCCTCAAAACCCGAACACCGGGGAGCTGGTTTTT.

This clonotype was recorded many times. The gene calls are TRBV13 and TRBJ2-5; 7 nucleotides line up with TRBD1. V was pared by 4 bases and J by 3 bases, with 17 bases of the junction left unmatched. The CDR3 totals 18 residues. The germline V gene encodes CDR1 PRHDT and CDR2 FYEKMQ (reference sequence). The CDR3 spells CASSSDPGRQGDKETQYF. In DNA form, the CDR3 reads TGTGCCAGCAGCTCCGATCCGGGCCGTCAGGGGGATAAAGAGACCCAGTACTTC.

This clonotype was counted only a few times. This rearrangement joins TRBV5-1 to TRBJ1-1, with D maybe TRBD1 (5 bases). The ends were cut back, 3 bases at V and 1 base at J, with 10 bases in the middle. Germline V lookup: CDR1 SGHRS, CDR2 YFSETQ. This CDR3 has 14 residues. CDR3 nucleotide sequence: TGCGCCAGCAGCTGGGGACCGGCGAACACTGAAGCTTTCTTT. Residues: CASSWGPANTEAFF.

This clonotype was recorded many times. The chain has TRBV5-6 and TRBJ2-2; possibly TRBD1 for D (6 bases). Germline lookup yields CDR1 SGHDT and CDR2 YYEEEE. The CDR3 has 16 amino acids. V lost 4 bases, J lost 2 bases, and 15 bases lay in between. The CDR3 here is CASSTILQGNTGELFF. In DNA form, the CDR3 reads TGTGCCAGCAGCACAATATTACAGGGAAACACCGGGGAGCTGTTTTTT.

A single count supports this clonotype. The chain is built from TRBV6-2 or TRBV6-3 and TRBJ2-2; 12 positions match TRBD2. The V gene's germline CDR1 is MNHEY and CDR2 SVGEGT. CDR3 length: 16 amino acids. The CDR3 DNA is TGTGTTAGCAGTTATCCTAGCGGGAGGGCCAAGGGGGAGCTGTTTTTT. Its translation is CVSSYPSGRAKGELFF.

J is TRBJ2-3 and V is TRBV5-1, with TRBD1 identical over 8 bases. Germline V gives CDR1 SGHRS, CDR2 YFSETQ. This CDR3 has 13 residues. V shed 7 bases and J 2 bases; nucleotides not matched to a gene: 3. CDR3 bases: TGCGCCAGCCAGGACAGGGTCACAGATACGCAGTATTTT. Protein: CASQDRVTDTQYF.

This clonotype was picked up many times. V is TRBV4-2 and J is TRBJ2-3, with 14 bases fitting TRBD2. CDR3 length: 17 amino acids. In germline, CDR1 is LGHNA, CDR2 YNFKEQ. V lost 0 bases, J lost 4 bases, and 3 bases stayed unmatched. DNA of the CDR3: TGTGCCAGCAGCCAAGAGGGACTAGCGGGAGTAGCAGATACGCAGTATTTT. Protein sequence: CASSQEGLAGVADTQYF.

A word on this clonotype: This may be a read error, as it is one base from a much larger clone. V usage is TRBV12-5 and J usage is TRBJ2-1, with D perhaps matching TRBD2 (5 bases). Looked up from germline, CDR1 is LGHNT and CDR2 is FRNRAP. Deletions cut 5 bases from V and 3 bases from J, with 14 bases between. The CDR3 is 15 amino acids. CDR3 nucleotides: TGTGCTAGTGGTCTATCTAACGGACTCTACAATGAGCAGTTCTTC. Protein sequence: CASGLSNGLYNEQFF. Based on the CDR3 plus reference TRBV12-5 and TRBJ2-1, the full variable domain is DARVTQTPRHKVTEMGQEVTMRCQPILGHNTVFWYRQTMMQGLELLAYFRNRAPLDDSGMPKDRFSAEMPDATLATLKIQPSEPRDSAVYFCASGLSNGLYNEQFFGPGTRLTVL.

In the case of this clonotype: Possible read error: a much larger clone is one base away. The chain recombines TRBV5-6 with TRBJ1-1; D remains ambiguous. V was shortened by 5 bases and J by 3 bases, with 23 bases between the two germline ends. This CDR3 comprises 17 residues. The germline CDR1 and CDR2 sequences are SGHDT and YYEEEE. The CDR3 DNA is TGTGCCAGCAGAGAGGGCCCCGACCGACCCCGGGACACTGAAGCTTTCTTT. It is translated as CASREGPDRPRDTEAFF.

In regard to this clonotype: A junction end diverges from the germline sequence, so it may reflect a read error. The chain uses TRBV11-2 and TRBJ2-1; D is undetermined. This CDR3 has 15 amino acids. The germline CDR1 and CDR2 sequences are SGHAT and FQNNGV. The CDR3 loop is CASGLGLNSYNEQFF. As DNA, the CDR3 is TGTGCCAGCGGCTTGGGCCTGAACTCCTACAATGAGCAGTTCTTC.

Points on this clonotype: A read error may account for a junction end that differs from germline. V gene TRBV18 combines with J gene TRBJ2-2; D tentatively fits TRBD1 or TRBD2 (5 bases each). The CDR3 length is 15 residues. Germline V gene sequence: CDR1 KGHSH, CDR2 LQKENI. The CDR3 DNA reads as TGTGCCAGCTCATTATGGGCGCCGGACACCGGGGAGCTGCTTTTT. Its translation: CASSLWAPDTGELLF.

A word on this clonotype: At one end, the junction sequence differs from germline, possibly due to a read error. V is TRBV11-2 and J is TRBJ1-2; D is uncertain. The CDR3 totals 15 residues. Germline CDR1 SGHAT, CDR2 FQNNGV. The DNA of the CDR3 is TGTGCCAGCAGCTTAGAGGGAGCCAGTGGCAGTGGCTACGCCTTC. Translation gives CASSLEGASGSGYAF.

This clonotype was recorded a few times. A read error may be the cause here, since a much bigger clone is one base away. This chain links TRBV6-5 with TRBJ1-5; a weak D match, TRBD1 (5 bases). V was pared by 8 bases and J by 4 bases, with 18 bases between. Germline-derived CDR1 and CDR2 are MNHEY and SVGAGI. The CDR3 runs 15 residues. CDR3 protein: CASGGGGNSNQPQHF. The CDR3 DNA sequence: TGTGCCAGCGGTGGGGGGGGTAACTCGAATCAGCCCCAGCATTTT.

By share, this clonotype counts as medium-sized. This chain joins TRBV29-1 and TRBJ2-7; no reliable D call. V lost 0 bases and J 6 bases, leaving 9 bases between the germline ends. Per germline, CDR1 SQVTM and CDR2 ANQGSEA. The CDR3 is made up of 12 amino acids. The CDR3: CSVEDKGREQYF. CDR3 coding DNA: TGCAGCGTTGAAGACAAAGGCCGCGAGCAGTACTTC.

The V and J genes are TRBV11-2 and TRBJ2-2, with D perhaps being TRBD1 or TRBD2 (5 bases each). V was clipped by 7 bases and J by 2 bases, with 14 bases between them. From germline, CDR1 is SGHAT and CDR2 FQNNGV. The length of the CDR3 is 15 residues. This CDR3 reads CASNIIGDNTGELFF. CDR3 DNA sequence: TGTGCCAGCAACATAATAGGGGACAACACCGGGGAGCTGTTTTTT.

Concerning this clonotype: A single base separates this from a much larger clone, so it may be a read error. The chain carries TRBV29-1 and TRBJ2-1; TRBD2 agrees at 13 bases. V was pared by 7 bases and J by 5 bases, with 8 bases of the junction left unmatched. There are 15 residues in the CDR3. Germline V gene lookup returns CDR1 SQVTM and CDR2 ANQGSEA. The CDR3 loop is CSAEGLAGEDNEQFF. Here the CDR3 DNA reads TGCAGCGCCGAAGGACTAGCGGGAGAGGACAATGAGCAGTTCTTC.

The table lists this clonotype with many counts. V usage is TRBV28 and J usage is TRBJ2-7; TRBD2 matches 15 bases. With 6 bases clipped from V and 9 bases from J, the junction kept 6 bases outside the gene matches. The CDR3 has 14 residues. Germline CDR1 reads MDHEN; CDR2 reads SYDVKM. CDR3 coding DNA: TGTGCCAGCAGAGCCTCGGGACTAGCGGGAGGGCAGTACTTC. Translating it yields CASRASGLAGGQYF.

As for this clonotype: A single base separates this from a much larger clone, so it may be a read error. The chain employs TRBV5-1 and TRBJ1-1; TRBD1 aligns across 7 bases. The CDR3 has 16 amino acids. CDR1 and CDR2 (germline): SGHRS, YFSETQ. As DNA, the CDR3 is TGCGCCAGCAACCCCAGGGGGTTGGGGATGAACACTGAAGTTTTCTTT. It codes for CASNPRGLGMNTEVFF.

This clonotype was observed at least ten times. V is TRBV29-1 and J is TRBJ2-3, with 11 bases lining up with TRBD2. The CDR3 is 13 residues long. V lost 2 bases and J lost 12; bases outside the gene matches: 7. From germline, CDR1 is SQVTM and CDR2 ANQGSEA. CDR3 in amino acids: CSVELLTSGIQYF. In DNA, the CDR3 is TGCAGCGTTGAACTGCTGACTAGCGGGATTCAGTATTTT.